The 14 T cell receptor beta chains below all came from one sample that was sequenced in a study of cytomegalovirus exposure and HLA in healthy donors. Use of 60 Vbeta and 13 Jbeta primers characterized the PCR. TCRdb's table, derived via immunoSEQ multiplex PCR, lists solely in-frame clones and lacks some. The table shows about 170,000 clones, with less than 85% occurring only once. Sample: PBMCs. The receptors shown here come from a male donor in good health and CMV-seronegative.

V and J are TRBV4-1 and TRBJ2-5; TRBD2 matches at 7 bases. CDR3 length: 15 amino acids. V was pared by 1 base and J by 5 bases, with 7 bases of the junction left unmatched. Germline CDR1 reads MGHRA; CDR2 reads YSYEKL. CDR3 nucleotides: TGCGCCAGCAGCCAAGCCCCGGGAGGACCGGAGACCCAGTACTTC. It codes for CASSQAPGGPETQYF.

The chain has TRBV9 and TRBJ1-6, with D possibly matching TRBD1 (6 bases). The V gene lost 0 bases and the J gene lost 9 bases, with 10 bases spanning the gap. The CDR3 spans 14 residues. The germline V gene has CDR1 SGDLS and CDR2 YYNGEE. The CDR3 nucleotides are TGTGCCAGCAGCGTAGGCCAGGGGACTTCACCCCTCCACTTT. It codes for CASSVGQGTSPLHF.

The chain recombines TRBV7-9 with TRBJ2-7, with a possible D match to TRBD2 (6 bases). V dropped 4 bases and J dropped 3 bases, with 19 bases sitting between them. Germline V CDR1 and CDR2: SEHNR, FQNEAQ (reference sequence). The CDR3 covers 16 residues. In DNA form, the CDR3 reads TGTGCCAGCAGCTCTCGGCGCGGGGCATCGGGCTACGAGCAGTACTTC. Its protein product is CASSSRRGASGYEQYF.

Remarks on this clone: This sample also contains other DNA sequences that code for the same CDR3. The genes are TRBV18 and TRBJ1-5, with 12 bases matching TRBD1. Germline V gives CDR1 KGHSH, CDR2 LQKENI. This CDR3 has 15 residues. V was pared by 3 bases and J by 4 bases, with 1 base of the junction left unmatched. Here the CDR3 DNA reads TGTGCCAGCTCACCGGGACAGGGGGCGAATCAGCCCCAGCATTTT. This encodes CASSPGQGANQPQHF.

V is TRBV6-5 and J is TRBJ2-7; maybe TRBD2 (5 bases). Germline lookup yields CDR1 MNHEY and CDR2 SVGAGI. The V gene lost 4 bases and the J gene lost 10 bases, with 14 bases spanning the gap. The CDR3 loop spans 12 amino acids. Here the CDR3 reads CASSSVGVEQYF. In nucleotides, the CDR3 is TGTGCCAGCAGTTCGGTCGGGGTTGAACAGTACTTC.

The chain uses TRBV5-4 and TRBJ1-2, with TRBD1 as a possible D gene (5 bases). Trimming cost V 6 bases and J 2 bases, with 14 bases left between them. In germline, CDR1 is SGHNT, CDR2 YYREEE (reference sequence). The length of the CDR3 is 14 residues. The DNA of the CDR3 is TGTGCCAGCATTGACCAGGGCCGAAACTATGGCTACACCTTC. It encodes CASIDQGRNYGYTF.

The chain recombines TRBV5-1 with TRBJ1-3, with D tentatively TRBD1 (5 bases). CDR3 length: 15 amino acids. Germline-derived CDR1 and CDR2 are SGHRS and YFSETQ. V was shortened by 6 bases and J by 2 bases, with 15 bases between the two germline ends. DNA for the CDR3: TGCGCCAGCACCCTGGAGGGACTGGCTGGAAACACCATATATTTT. Its translation is CASTLEGLAGNTIYF.

Points on this clone: Relative to the germline gene, one junction end is altered; a read error may explain this. The CDR3 sequence is CASSSEAGSNQSQHF. In DNA form, the CDR3 reads TGCGCCAGCAGCTCCGAGGCGGGTAGCAATCAGTCCCAGCATTTT. The chain is built from TRBV5-1 and TRBJ1-5; D is unresolved. The CDR3 loop spans 15 amino acids. Looked up from germline, CDR1 is SGHRS and CDR2 is YFSETQ.

The V and J genes are TRBV5-6 and TRBJ2-3, with 10 bases aligning to TRBD2. Per germline, CDR1 SGHDT and CDR2 YYEEEE. The CDR3 runs to 16 residues. J lost 2 bases, V lost 1 base, and 4 bases had no gene match. The CDR3 here is CASSLPSGGATDTQYF. CDR3 nucleotide sequence: TGTGCCAGCAGCTTGCCTAGCGGGGGCGCCACAGATACGCAGTATTTT.

The chain couples TRBV5-1 to TRBJ2-5, with a tentative D call TRBD2 (6 bases). CDR1 is SGHRS and CDR2 is YFSETQ in the germline V gene. Trimming stripped 4 bases from V and 2 bases from J, with 15 bases between. The CDR3 length is 15 residues. The CDR3 nucleotides read TGCGCCAGCAGCATGGCCTTGGGGGGACAAGAGACCCAGTACTTC. It is translated as CASSMALGGQETQYF.

The chain is built from TRBV19 and TRBJ1-5; D unresolved. Between the trimmed V and J ends, which lost 7 bases and 3 bases, there was a span of 7 bases. The CDR3 covers 12 residues. CDR1 LNHDA and CDR2 SQIVND come from the germline V gene (reference sequence). The CDR3 region is CASTGLNQPQHF. Here the CDR3 DNA reads TGTGCCAGTACAGGTCTCAATCAGCCCCAGCATTTT.

V gene TRBV5-1 combines with J gene TRBJ2-7; D is perhaps TRBD1 (5 bases). V was clipped by 4 bases and J by 9 bases, with 20 bases between them. The CDR3 loop spans 14 amino acids. Germline values: CDR1 SGHRS, CDR2 YFSETQ. Here the CDR3 reads CASSPVVGWQGQYF. The CDR3 region has the DNA TGCGCCAGCAGCCCGGTGGTTGGGTGGCAGGGGCAGTACTTC.

The chain joins TRBV5-6 to TRBJ2-2, with TRBD1 as a possible D gene (5 bases). This CDR3 is 14 amino acids long. V was shortened by 0 bases and J by 7 bases, with 10 bases between the two germline ends. Germline-derived CDR1 and CDR2 are SGHDT and YYEEEE. CDR3 sequence reads: CASSLVGVGGELFF. CDR3 coding DNA: TGTGCCAGCAGCTTGGTAGGGGTCGGCGGGGAGCTGTTTTTT.

The chain carries TRBV28 and TRBJ2-7; 14 positions match TRBD2. The length of the CDR3 is 16 residues. Germline lookup yields CDR1 MDHEN and CDR2 SYDVKM. V trimming: 3 bases; J trimming: 6 bases; junction bases outside the gene matches: 7. CDR3 amino acids: CASSFGLAGGFSEQYF. CDR3 nucleotide sequence: TGTGCCAGCAGTTTTGGACTAGCGGGGGGTTTTAGCGAGCAGTACTTC.